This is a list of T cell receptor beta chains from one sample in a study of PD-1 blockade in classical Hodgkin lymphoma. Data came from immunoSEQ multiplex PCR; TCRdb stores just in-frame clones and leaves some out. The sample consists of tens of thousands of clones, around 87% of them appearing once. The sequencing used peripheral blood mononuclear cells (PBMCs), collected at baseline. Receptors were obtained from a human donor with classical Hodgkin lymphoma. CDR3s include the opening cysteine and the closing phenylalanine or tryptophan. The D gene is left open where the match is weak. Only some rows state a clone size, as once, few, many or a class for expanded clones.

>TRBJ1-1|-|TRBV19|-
CASSIAGSGYTEAFF
TGTGCCAGTAGTATAGCCGGGTCAGGGTACACTGAAGCTTTCTTT
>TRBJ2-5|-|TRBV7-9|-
CASSSNSETQYF
TGTGCCAGCAGCTCAAACAGTGAGACCCAGTACTTC
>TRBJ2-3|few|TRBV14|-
CASSQADTQYF
TGTGCCAGCAGCCAGGCCGATACGCAGTATTTT
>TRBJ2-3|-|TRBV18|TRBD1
CASSPPGQGTDTQYF
TGTGCCAGCTCACCACCGGGACAGGGAACAGATACGCAGTATTTT
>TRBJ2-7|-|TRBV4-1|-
CASSPIDEISYEQYF
TGCGCCAGCAGCCCGATCGACGAGATCTCCTACGAGCAGTACTTC
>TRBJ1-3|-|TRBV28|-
CASSFRGGNTIYF
TGTGCCAGCAGTTTCAGGGGTGGAAACACCATATATTTT
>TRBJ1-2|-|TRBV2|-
CASSGGEAAGFYGYTF
TGTGCCAGCAGCGGGGGGGAGGCAGCGGGATTCTATGGCTACACCTTC
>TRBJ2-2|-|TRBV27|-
CASSILVGEGTGELFF
TGTGCCAGCAGCATCCTAGTTGGGGAAGGCACCGGGGAGCTGTTTTTT
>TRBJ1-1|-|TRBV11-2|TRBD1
CASSPGRGRQNTEAFF
TGTGCCAGCAGCCCCGGAAGGGGGCGGCAGAACACTGAAGCTTTCTTT
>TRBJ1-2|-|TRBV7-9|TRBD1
CASSPIRQGRIVERGYTF
TGTGCCAGCAGCCCTATTCGACAGGGTCGAATCGTCGAACGTGGCTACACCTTC
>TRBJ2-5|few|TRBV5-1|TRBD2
CASSFEPGLTAQETQYF
TGCGCCAGCAGCTTCGAGCCGGGACTAACGGCACAAGAGACCCAGTACTTC
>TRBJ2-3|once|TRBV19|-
CASQQSGLTDTQYF
TGTGCCAGTCAACAGAGCGGACTCACAGATACGCAGTATTTT
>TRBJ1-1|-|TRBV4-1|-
CASSQDAGGGSQAFF
TGCGCCAGCAGCCAAGATGCCGGGGGGGGGTCTCAAGCTTTCTTT
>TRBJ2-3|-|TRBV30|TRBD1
CAWTSDRDGTDTQYF
TGTGCCTGGACTTCCGACAGGGATGGCACAGATACGCAGTATTTT
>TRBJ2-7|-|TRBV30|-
CAWGTVDEQYF
TGTGCCTGGGGGACGGTCGACGAGCAGTACTTC
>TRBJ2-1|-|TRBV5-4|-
CASSHGSTGYNEQFF
TGTGCCAGCAGCCACGGATCCACGGGGTACAATGAGCAGTTCTTC
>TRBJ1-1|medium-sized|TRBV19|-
CASSVSDITEAFF
TGTGCCAGTAGTGTCTCAGACATAACTGAAGCTTTCTTT
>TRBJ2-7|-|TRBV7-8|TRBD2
CASSLSFRARGGYEQYF
TGTGCCAGCAGCTTAAGTTTCAGGGCCCGGGGGGGCTACGAGCAGTACTTC
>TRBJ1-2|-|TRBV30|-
CAWIGSYYGYTF
TGTGCCTGGATAGGGAGCTACTATGGCTACACCTTC
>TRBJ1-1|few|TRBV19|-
CASVGGGAFF
TGTGCCAGTGTGGGAGGGGGAGCTTTCTTT
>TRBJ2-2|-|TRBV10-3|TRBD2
CAVGGSGVTGELFF
TGTGCCGTCGGAGGGAGCGGGGTAACCGGGGAGCTGTTTTTT
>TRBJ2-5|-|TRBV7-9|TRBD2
CASSFGTSGQETQYF
TGTGCCAGCAGCTTTGGGACTAGCGGCCAAGAGACCCAGTACTTC